These 27 T cell receptor beta chains were all obtained from the same sample, sequenced in a study of blood T cell repertoires in COVID-19. TCRdb keeps only in-frame clones here, not all; method: immunoSEQ multiplex PCR. The sample has 110,000 to 150,000 clones; about 80% are singletons. Specimen: peripheral blood. The receptors here all came from a human donor in a cohort sampled during active COVID-19.

The rearrangement uses TRBV21-1 and TRBJ2-4; TRBD1 is taken as the D call from the table, unchecked against the DNA. TRBV21-1 is a pseudogene. The CDR3 totals 14 residues. The CDR3 nucleotides read TGTGCCAGCAGCAAAGGGGGACAGGGAAACATTCAGTACTTC. This encodes CASSKGGQGNIQYF.

The chain links TRBV7-9 to TRBJ2-1, with D maybe TRBD2 (6 bases). V dropped 6 bases and J dropped 7 bases, with 13 bases sitting between them. CDR3 size: 13 residues. The germline CDR1 and CDR2 sequences are SEHNR and FQNEAQ (reference sequence). CDR3 in DNA: TGTGCCAGCAGTCCGGAGGGGCAAAATGAGCAGTTCTTC. It specifies CASSPEGQNEQFF.

The rearrangement joins TRBV5-1 to TRBJ2-7; 8 bases are a match to TRBD1. V dropped 4 bases and J dropped 7; count of bases not matched to a gene: 10. Germline V gene data show CDR1 as SGHRS and CDR2 as YFSETQ. The CDR3 has 14 residues. The CDR3 spells CASSPAGGVGEQYF. The CDR3 DNA sequence: TGCGCCAGCAGCCCCGCAGGGGGCGTTGGTGAGCAGTACTTC.

This chain connects TRBV21-1 to TRBJ2-7; the D segment call TRBD2 is taken from the table without a DNA check. TRBV21-1 is designated a pseudogene. The CDR3 length is 15 residues. The CDR3 nucleotides are TGTGCCAGCAGTCACTCGCGGGCGCGATCCTACGAGCAGTACTTC. This sequence encodes CASSHSRARSYEQYF.

This rearrangement joins TRBV5-4 to TRBJ1-5, with D uncertain. Germline values: CDR1 SGHNT, CDR2 YYREEE (reference sequence). The V gene lost 4 bases and the J gene lost 0 bases, with 20 bases spanning the gap. The CDR3 has 18 residues. Written as DNA, the CDR3 is TGTGCCAGCAGCGCTGGACCCGTCGGGAGAAATAGCAATCAGCCCCAGCATTTT. Its translation is CASSAGPVGRNSNQPQHF.

The chain has TRBV7-2 and TRBJ2-7, with unresolved D. The CDR3 sequence is 14 residues long. Germline assignment: CDR1 SGHTA and CDR2 FQGNSA. V lost 4 bases, J lost 2 bases, and 12 bases lay in between. CDR3 amino acids: CASSSLTVAYEQYF. CDR3 DNA sequence: TGTGCCAGCAGCTCATTAACAGTTGCCTACGAGCAGTACTTC. Full variable domain (rest looked up from reference TRBV7-2 and TRBJ2-7): GAGVSQSPSNKVTEKGKDVELRCDPISGHTALYWYRQSLGQGLEFLIYFQGNSAPDKSGLPSDRFSAERTGGSVSTLTIQRTQQEDSAVYLCASSSLTVAYEQYFGPGTRLTVT.

The rearrangement links TRBV19 to TRBJ1-5; TRBD1 is a possible D gene (6 bases). The V end was cut by 4 bases, the J end by 0 bases, with 13 bases between. This CDR3 comprises 16 residues. Germline CDR1 LNHDA, CDR2 SQIVND (reference sequence). This chain's CDR3 is CASSSFTGNSNQPQHF. The CDR3 DNA reads TGTGCCAGTAGTAGTTTTACAGGGAATAGCAATCAGCCCCAGCATTTT.

The chain uses TRBV27 and TRBJ2-1; weak D call: TRBD2 (5 bases). The germline CDR1 and CDR2 sequences are MNHEY and SMNVEV (reference sequence). Trimming removed 5 bases from V and 7 bases from J, with 9 bases in between. The CDR3 is 12 amino acids. CDR3 sequence: CASSPDSNEQFF. CDR3 sequence (DNA): TGTGCCAGCAGTCCGGACTCAAATGAGCAGTTCTTC.

This sequence joins TRBV19 and TRBJ2-3; no definite D call. V lost 0 bases to trimming and J lost 6 bases, with 13 bases between them. The CDR3 totals 15 residues. The germline V gene has CDR1 LNHDA and CDR2 SQIVND (reference sequence). The CDR3, as DNA: TGTGCCAGTAGTATAGATCAGGCCCTGGCGGATACGCAGTATTTT. It is translated as CASSIDQALADTQYF. The variable domain in full, completed from reference TRBV19 and TRBJ2-3, reads DGGITQSPKYLFRKEGQNVTLSCEQNLNHDAMYWYRQDPGQGLRLIYYSQIVNDFQKGDIAEGYSVSREKKESFPLTVTSAQKNPTAFYLCASSIDQALADTQYFGPGTRLTVL.

This clone was observed a single time. V gene TRBV28 combines with J gene TRBJ1-6; the D is unclear. The V end was cut by 3 bases, the J end by 7 bases, with 4 bases between. The CDR3 has 12 amino acids. Germline lookup yields CDR1 MDHEN and CDR2 SYDVKM. The CDR3 protein is CASSFRNSPLHF. In nucleotides, the CDR3 is TGTGCCAGCAGTTTCAGAAATTCACCCCTCCACTTT.

The genes are TRBV5-1 and TRBJ2-1; D is perhaps TRBD2 (5 bases). Trimming removed 2 bases at V and 0 bases at J, with 9 bases between. Germline CDR1 and CDR2: SGHRS and YFSETQ. The CDR3 runs 15 residues. CDR3 sequence reads: CASSFEGSSYNEQFF. CDR3 nucleotides: TGCGCCAGCAGCTTCGAGGGAAGCTCCTACAATGAGCAGTTCTTC.

The genes are TRBV11-3 and TRBJ2-5; D ambiguous. The germline V and J ends were trimmed by 1 base and 4 bases, with 13 bases remaining between them. The CDR3 runs to 15 residues. Looked up from germline, CDR1 is SGHNT and CDR2 is YENEEA. The DNA for the CDR3 is TGTGCCAGCAGCTTAGGGGCCGAACTGGGAGAGACCCAGTACTTC. It translates to CASSLGAELGETQYF.

This sequence joins TRBV27 and TRBJ2-7; 9 bases agree with TRBD1. Looked up from germline, CDR1 is MNHEY and CDR2 is SMNVEV (reference sequence). This CDR3 is 14 amino acids long. Unmatched junction bases numbered 6, after V lost 4 bases and J lost 5 bases. CDR3 sequence: CASSSTGGRNEQYF. In DNA form, the CDR3 reads TGTGCCAGCAGTTCTACAGGGGGCCGGAACGAGCAGTACTTC.

This rearrangement joins TRBV9 to TRBJ1-4; D is possibly TRBD1 (5 bases). The germline CDR1 and CDR2 sequences are SGDLS and YYNGEE. Trimming cost V 1 base and J 8 bases, with 12 bases left between them. The CDR3 totals 14 residues. The CDR3 is CASSVNRRDEKLFF. The CDR3 bases are TGTGCCAGCAGCGTAAACAGGAGAGACGAAAAACTGTTTTTT. The full variable domain, in which reference TRBV9 and TRBJ1-4 provide the parts outside the CDR3, is DSGVTQTPKHLITATGQRVTLRCSPRSGDLSVYWYQQSLDQGLQFLIQYYNGEERAKGNILERFSAQQFPDLHSELNLSSLELGDSALYFCASSVNRRDEKLFFGSGTQLSVL.

A single count supports this clone. The genes are TRBV7-9 and TRBJ1-5; TRBD1 might be the D (5 bases). The CDR3 loop spans 14 amino acids. V shed 4 bases and J shed 4 bases, with 11 bases lying between them. Germline V gene sequence: CDR1 SEHNR, CDR2 FQNEAQ (reference sequence). CDR3 residues: CASSSDNTNQPQHF. DNA of the CDR3: TGTGCCAGCAGCTCGGACAACACGAATCAGCCCCAGCATTTT.

V gene TRBV7-9 combines with J gene TRBJ2-5, with 10 bases identical to TRBD2. Germline lookup yields CDR1 SEHNR and CDR2 FQNEAQ (reference sequence). Germline trimming cut 1 base from V and 2 bases from J; bases unmatched to any gene: 7. The CDR3 sequence is 17 residues long. CDR3 sequence: CASSLDSGGSFQETQYF. CDR3 coding DNA: TGTGCCAGCAGCTTAGATAGCGGGGGGTCTTTTCAAGAGACCCAGTACTTC.

The chain combines TRBV7-9 with TRBJ1-2, with 7 bases identical to TRBD1. After removal of 0 bases from V and 8 bases from J, the junction contained 12 bases not matched to a gene. From germline, CDR1 is SEHNR and CDR2 FQNEAQ (reference sequence). This CDR3 contains 16 residues. The CDR3 nucleotides read TGTGCCAGCAGCTTAGCGACCCAATTCGGGACAGCCGGCTACACCTTC. It translates to CASSLATQFGTAGYTF.

This chain uses TRBV5-4 with TRBJ1-4; D is possibly TRBD1 (5 bases). Trimming stripped 4 bases from V and 4 bases from J, with 11 bases between. CDR3 length equals 14 residues. In germline, CDR1 is SGHNT, CDR2 YYREEE (reference sequence). The CDR3 sequence: CASSATGVNEKLFF. The DNA for the CDR3 is TGTGCCAGCAGCGCTACAGGTGTTAATGAAAAACTGTTTTTT.

This chain links TRBV19 with TRBJ1-3; possibly TRBD1 for D (6 bases). Trimming removed 9 bases at V and 0 bases at J, with 18 bases between. The CDR3 runs to 16 residues. Germline CDR1 LNHDA, CDR2 SQIVND (reference sequence). The CDR3 here is CASSRGQTTSGNTIYF. DNA of the CDR3: TGTGCCAGCTCTCGAGGACAGACGACCTCTGGAAACACCATATATTTT.

The gene calls are TRBV19 and TRBJ1-5; weak D call: TRBD1 (6 bases). Trimming removed 7 bases at V and 0 bases at J, with 10 bases between. The CDR3 extends over 14 amino acids. The V gene's germline CDR1 is LNHDA and CDR2 SQIVND (reference sequence). CDR3 DNA: TGTGCCAGTATCGGACAGCATAGCAATCAGCCCCAGCATTTT. It is translated as CASIGQHSNQPQHF.

The chain is built from TRBV3-1 (or the pseudogene TRBV3-2) and TRBJ1-6; D is unresolved. V lost 1 base and J 8 bases, leaving 6 bases between the germline ends. Germline lookup yields CDR1 LGHDT and CDR2 YNNKEL (reference sequence). The CDR3 has 13 residues. Here the CDR3 reads CASSQGGYSPLHF. The CDR3 DNA follows: TGTGCCAGCAGCCAAGGAGGTTATTCACCCCTCCACTTT.

The chain employs TRBV7-2 and TRBJ2-1; the D gene is possibly TRBD1 (5 bases). Trimming left V 3 bases short and J 3 bases short, with 12 bases between. Germline values: CDR1 SGHTA, CDR2 FQGNSA. CDR3 length: 15 residues. CDR3 sequence (DNA): TGTGCCAGCAGCTTTGACAGAGATTACTACAATGAGCAGTTCTTC. Protein: CASSFDRDYYNEQFF.

The CDR3 DNA reads as TGTGCCAGCAGCCACAACAGGGGTACAGATACGCAGTATTTT. Amino acids: CASSHNRGTDTQYF. The V call is TRBV6-5, the J call TRBJ2-3; TRBD1 matches 7 bases. V lost 6 bases and J lost 3; bases outside the gene matches: 6. The CDR3 totals 14 residues. The germline V gene has CDR1 MNHEY and CDR2 SVGAGI.

This rearrangement joins TRBV7-9 to TRBJ2-2; 11 bases line up with TRBD1. V was clipped by 2 bases and J by 6 bases; unmatched bases: 2. This CDR3 contains 15 residues. In germline, CDR1 is SEHNR, CDR2 FQNEAQ (reference sequence). The CDR3 DNA reads TGTGCCAGCAGCTTAAGGGGACAGGGGGCCGGGGAGCTGTTTTTT. Translated: CASSLRGQGAGELFF.

The V call is TRBV19, the J call TRBJ1-5, with a weak D call TRBD1 (6 bases). Germline CDR1 reads LNHDA; CDR2 reads SQIVND (reference sequence). The CDR3 totals 15 residues. Trimming took off 3 bases at V and 4 bases at J, with 13 bases between the two ends. CDR3 coding DNA: TGTGCCAGTAGTATCGACAGGTTCAAGAATCAGCCCCAGCATTTT. Its protein product is CASSIDRFKNQPQHF.

The chain employs TRBV9 and TRBJ1-5; TRBD1 matches at 8 bases. There are 16 residues in the CDR3. V lost 4 bases to trimming and J lost 6 bases; unmatched junction nucleotides: 12. Germline-derived CDR1 and CDR2 are SGDLS and YYNGEE. CDR3 nucleotide sequence: TGTGCCAGCAGCCCAGGACAGGGAGGAGTTGTTCAGCCCCAGCATTTT. Protein: CASSPGQGGVVQPQHF.

The chain carries TRBV11-2 and TRBJ1-6; D may be TRBD1 (5 bases). Trimming removed 7 bases from V and 7 bases from J, with 17 bases in between. The CDR3 contains 15 residues. CDR1 SGHAT and CDR2 FQNNGV come from the germline V gene. The chain's CDR3 is CASTLMGLANSPLHF. For the CDR3, the DNA is TGTGCCAGCACCCTAATGGGGCTTGCGAATTCACCCCTCCACTTT.